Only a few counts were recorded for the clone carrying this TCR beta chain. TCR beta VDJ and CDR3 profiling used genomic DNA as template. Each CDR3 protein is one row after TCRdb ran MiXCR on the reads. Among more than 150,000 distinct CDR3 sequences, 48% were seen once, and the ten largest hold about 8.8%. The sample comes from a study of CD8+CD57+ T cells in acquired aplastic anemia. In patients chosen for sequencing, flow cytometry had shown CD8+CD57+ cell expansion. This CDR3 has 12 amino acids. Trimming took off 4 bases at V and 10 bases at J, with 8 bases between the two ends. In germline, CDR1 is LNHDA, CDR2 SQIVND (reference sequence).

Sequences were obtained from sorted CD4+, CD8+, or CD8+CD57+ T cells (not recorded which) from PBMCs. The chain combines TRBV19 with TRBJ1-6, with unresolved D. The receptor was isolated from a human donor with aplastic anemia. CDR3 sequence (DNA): TGTGCCAGTAGTAAGATGGAGTCACCCCTCCACTTT. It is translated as CASSKMESPLHF.